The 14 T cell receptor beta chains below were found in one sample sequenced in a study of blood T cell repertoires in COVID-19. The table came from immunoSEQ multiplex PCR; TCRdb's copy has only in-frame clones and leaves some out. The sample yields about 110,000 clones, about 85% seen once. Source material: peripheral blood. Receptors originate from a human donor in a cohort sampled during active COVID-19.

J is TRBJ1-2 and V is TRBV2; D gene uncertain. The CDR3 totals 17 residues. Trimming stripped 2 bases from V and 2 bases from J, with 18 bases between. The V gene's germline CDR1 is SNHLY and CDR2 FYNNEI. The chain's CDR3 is CASSERIHRNLNYGYTF. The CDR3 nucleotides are TGTGCCAGCAGTGAACGCATCCACAGAAACTTGAACTATGGCTACACCTTC.

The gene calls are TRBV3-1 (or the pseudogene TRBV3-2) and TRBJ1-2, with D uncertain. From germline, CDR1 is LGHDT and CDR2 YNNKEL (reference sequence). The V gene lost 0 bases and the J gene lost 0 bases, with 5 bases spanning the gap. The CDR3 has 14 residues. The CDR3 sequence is CASSQEAPNYGYTF. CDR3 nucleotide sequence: TGTGCCAGCAGCCAAGAAGCGCCTAACTATGGCTACACCTTC.

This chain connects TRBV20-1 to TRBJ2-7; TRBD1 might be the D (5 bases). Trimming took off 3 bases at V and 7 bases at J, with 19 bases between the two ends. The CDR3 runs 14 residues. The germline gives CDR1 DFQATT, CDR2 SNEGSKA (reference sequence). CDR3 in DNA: TGCAGTGCTAGTCTCGCAGGGCCAAACCCGGAGCAGTACTTC. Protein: CSASLAGPNPEQYF.

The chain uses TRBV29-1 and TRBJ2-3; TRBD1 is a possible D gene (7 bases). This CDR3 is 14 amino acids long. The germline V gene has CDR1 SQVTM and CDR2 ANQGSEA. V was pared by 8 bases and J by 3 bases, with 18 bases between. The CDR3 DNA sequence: TGCAGCCCGCCCAGGGGGGTGAGGACAGATACGCAGTATTTT. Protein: CSPPRGVRTDTQYF.

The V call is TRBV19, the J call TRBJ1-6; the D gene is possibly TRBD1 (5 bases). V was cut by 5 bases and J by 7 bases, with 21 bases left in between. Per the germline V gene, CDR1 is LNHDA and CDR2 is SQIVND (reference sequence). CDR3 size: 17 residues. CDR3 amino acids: CASSFSFRQRVNSPLHF. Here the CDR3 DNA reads TGTGCCAGTAGTTTCTCTTTCAGACAGCGTGTGAATTCACCCCTCCACTTT. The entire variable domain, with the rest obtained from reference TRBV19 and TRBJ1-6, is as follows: DGGITQSPKYLFRKEGQNVTLSCEQNLNHDAMYWYRQDPGQGLRLIYYSQIVNDFQKGDIAEGYSVSREKKESFPLTVTSAQKNPTAFYLCASSFSFRQRVNSPLHFGNGTRLTVT.

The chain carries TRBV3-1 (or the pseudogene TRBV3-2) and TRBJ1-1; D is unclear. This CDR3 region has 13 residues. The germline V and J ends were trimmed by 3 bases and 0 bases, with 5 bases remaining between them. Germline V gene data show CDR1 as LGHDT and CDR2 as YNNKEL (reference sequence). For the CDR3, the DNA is TGTGCCAGCAGCCAGTTAATGAACACTGAAGCTTTCTTT. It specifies CASSQLMNTEAFF.

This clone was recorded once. The CDR3 loop is CASGQFLSGANVLTF. The CDR3 nucleotides read TGTGCCAGCGGACAGTTCCTCTCTGGGGCCAACGTCCTGACTTTC. The chain carries TRBV10-3 and TRBJ2-6; possible D gene TRBD1, 6 bases. Trimming pared 10 bases from V and 0 bases from J, leaving 13 bases between. This CDR3 contains 15 residues. Germline V CDR1 and CDR2: ENHRY, SYGVKD.

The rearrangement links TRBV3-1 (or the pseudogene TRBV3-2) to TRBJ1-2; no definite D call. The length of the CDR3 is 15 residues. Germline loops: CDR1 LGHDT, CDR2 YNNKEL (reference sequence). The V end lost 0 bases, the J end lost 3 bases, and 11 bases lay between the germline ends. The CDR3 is CASSQDLTGDYGYTF. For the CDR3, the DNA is TGTGCCAGCAGCCAAGATTTGACCGGGGACTATGGCTACACCTTC.

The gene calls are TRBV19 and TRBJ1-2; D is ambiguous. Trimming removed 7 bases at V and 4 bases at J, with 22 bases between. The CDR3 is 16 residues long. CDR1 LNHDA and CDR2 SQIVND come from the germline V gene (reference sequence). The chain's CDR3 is CASIQGGQPDRYGYTF. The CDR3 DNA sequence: TGTGCCAGTATCCAAGGAGGGCAGCCAGATCGCTATGGCTACACCTTC. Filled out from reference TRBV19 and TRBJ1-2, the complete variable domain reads DGGITQSPKYLFRKEGQNVTLSCEQNLNHDAMYWYRQDPGQGLRLIYYSQIVNDFQKGDIAEGYSVSREKKESFPLTVTSAQKNPTAFYLCASIQGGQPDRYGYTFGSGTRLTVV.

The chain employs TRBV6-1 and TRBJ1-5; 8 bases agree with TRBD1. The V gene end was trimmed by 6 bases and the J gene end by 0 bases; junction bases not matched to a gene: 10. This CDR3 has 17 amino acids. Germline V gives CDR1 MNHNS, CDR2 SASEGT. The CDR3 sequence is CASREQGETYSNQPQHF. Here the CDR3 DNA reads TGTGCCAGCAGGGAACAGGGGGAAACTTATAGCAATCAGCCCCAGCATTTT.

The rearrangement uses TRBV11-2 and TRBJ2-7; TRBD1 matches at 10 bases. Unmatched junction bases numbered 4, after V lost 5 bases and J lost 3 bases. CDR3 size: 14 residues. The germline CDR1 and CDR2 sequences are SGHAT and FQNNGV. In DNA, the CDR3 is TGTGCCAGCAGCGGACAGGGGGGTCGCTACGAGCAGTACTTC. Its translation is CASSGQGGRYEQYF. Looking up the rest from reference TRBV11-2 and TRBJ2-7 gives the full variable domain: EAGVAQSPRYKIIEKRQSVAFWCNPISGHATLYWYQQILGQGPKLLIQFQNNGVVDDSQLPKDRFSAERLKGVDSTLKIQPAKLEDSAVYLCASSGQGGRYEQYFGPGTRLTVT.

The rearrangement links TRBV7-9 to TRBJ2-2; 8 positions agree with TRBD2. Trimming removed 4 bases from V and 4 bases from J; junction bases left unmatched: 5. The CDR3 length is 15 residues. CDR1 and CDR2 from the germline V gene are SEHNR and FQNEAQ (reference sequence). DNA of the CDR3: TGTGCCAGCAGCTGGGGACTAGGAATCACCGGGGAGCTGTTTTTT. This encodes CASSWGLGITGELFF.

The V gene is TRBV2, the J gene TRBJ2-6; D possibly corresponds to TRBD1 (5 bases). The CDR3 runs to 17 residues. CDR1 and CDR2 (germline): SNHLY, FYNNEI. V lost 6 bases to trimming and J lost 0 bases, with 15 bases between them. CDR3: CASRGSTASSGANVLTF. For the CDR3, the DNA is TGTGCCAGCAGGGGATCGACAGCCAGCTCTGGGGCCAACGTCCTGACTTTC. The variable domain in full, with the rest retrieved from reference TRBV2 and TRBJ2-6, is EPEVTQTPSHQVTQMGQEVILRCVPISNHLYFYWYRQILGQKVEFLVSFYNNEISEKSEIFDDQFSVERPDGSNFTLKIRSTKLEDSAMYFCASRGSTASSGANVLTFGAGSRLTVL.

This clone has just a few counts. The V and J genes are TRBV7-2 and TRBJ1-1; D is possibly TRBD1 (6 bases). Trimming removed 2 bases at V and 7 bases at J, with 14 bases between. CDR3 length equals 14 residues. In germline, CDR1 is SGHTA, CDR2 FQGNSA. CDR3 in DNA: TGTGCCAGCAGCTTATGGGGCAGGGGTGGTGAAGCTTTCTTT. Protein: CASSLWGRGGEAFF.